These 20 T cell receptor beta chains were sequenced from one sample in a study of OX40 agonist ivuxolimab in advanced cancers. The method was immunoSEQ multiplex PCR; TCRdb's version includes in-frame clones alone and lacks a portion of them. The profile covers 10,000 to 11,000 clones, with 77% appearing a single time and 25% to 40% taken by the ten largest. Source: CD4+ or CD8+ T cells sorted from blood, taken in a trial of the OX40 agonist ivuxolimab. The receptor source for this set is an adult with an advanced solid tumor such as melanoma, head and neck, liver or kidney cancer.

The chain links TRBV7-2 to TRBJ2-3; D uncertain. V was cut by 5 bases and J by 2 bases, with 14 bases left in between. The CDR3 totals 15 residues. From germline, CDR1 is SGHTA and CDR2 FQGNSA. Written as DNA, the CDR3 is TGTGCCAGCAGCACGATAGCATCCTACACAGATACGCAGTATTTT. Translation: CASSTIASYTDTQYF.

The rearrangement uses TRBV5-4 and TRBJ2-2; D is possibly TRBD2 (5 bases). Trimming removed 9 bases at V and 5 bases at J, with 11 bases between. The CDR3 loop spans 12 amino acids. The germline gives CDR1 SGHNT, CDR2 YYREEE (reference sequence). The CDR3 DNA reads TGTGCCATCCCCGGGGTTACCGGGGAGCTGTTTTTT. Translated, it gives CAIPGVTGELFF.

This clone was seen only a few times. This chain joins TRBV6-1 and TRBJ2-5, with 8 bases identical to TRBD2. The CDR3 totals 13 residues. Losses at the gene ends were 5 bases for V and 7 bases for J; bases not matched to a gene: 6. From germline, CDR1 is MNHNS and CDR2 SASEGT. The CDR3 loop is CASSLSGGRTQYF. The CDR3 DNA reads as TGTGCCAGCAGTTTATCGGGGGGGCGGACCCAGTACTTC.

The CDR3 nucleotides read TGTGCCAGCAGTTACTCGAAAGGGTTGGGAGAGACCCAGTACTTC. This sequence encodes CASSYSKGLGETQYF. The chain recombines TRBV6-5 with TRBJ2-5, with D hard to call. The CDR3 covers 15 residues. Trimming took off 0 bases at V and 4 bases at J, with 12 bases between the two ends. The germline V gene has CDR1 MNHEY and CDR2 SVGAGI.

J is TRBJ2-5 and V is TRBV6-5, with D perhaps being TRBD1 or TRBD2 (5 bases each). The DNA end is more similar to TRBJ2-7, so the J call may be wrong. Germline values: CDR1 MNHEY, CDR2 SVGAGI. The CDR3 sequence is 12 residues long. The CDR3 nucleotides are TGTGCCAGCACCGGGACGTCCTACGAGCAGTACTTC. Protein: CASTGTSYEQYF.

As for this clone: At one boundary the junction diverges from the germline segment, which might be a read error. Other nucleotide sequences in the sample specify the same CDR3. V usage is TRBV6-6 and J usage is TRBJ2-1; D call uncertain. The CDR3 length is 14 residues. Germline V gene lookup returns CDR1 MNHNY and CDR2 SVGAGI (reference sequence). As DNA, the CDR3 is TGCGCCACCCAGAGGAATAGTTTAAATGATGAGCAGTTCTTC. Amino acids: CATQRNSLNDEQFF.

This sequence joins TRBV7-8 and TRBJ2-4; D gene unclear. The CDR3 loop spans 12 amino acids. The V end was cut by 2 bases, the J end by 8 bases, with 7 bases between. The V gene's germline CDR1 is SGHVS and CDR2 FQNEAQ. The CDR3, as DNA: TGTGCCAGCAGCTTATTCCTACACATTCAGTACTTC. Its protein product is CASSLFLHIQYF.

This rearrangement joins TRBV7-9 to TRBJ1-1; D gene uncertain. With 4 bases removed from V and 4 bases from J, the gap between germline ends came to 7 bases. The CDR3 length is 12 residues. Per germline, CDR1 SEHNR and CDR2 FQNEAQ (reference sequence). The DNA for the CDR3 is TGTGCCAGCAGCTACGGGGTCACTGAAGCTTTCTTT. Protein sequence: CASSYGVTEAFF.

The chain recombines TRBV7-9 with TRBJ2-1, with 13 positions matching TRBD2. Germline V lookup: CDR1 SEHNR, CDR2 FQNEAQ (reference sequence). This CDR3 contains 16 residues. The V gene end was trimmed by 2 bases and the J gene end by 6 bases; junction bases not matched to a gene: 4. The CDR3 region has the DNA TGTGCCAGCAGCTTAACACTAGCGGGGGGGGCCAATGAGCAGTTCTTC. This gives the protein CASSLTLAGGANEQFF.

Here the CDR3 reads CSAFSSGVHGEQFF. The CDR3 DNA follows: TGCAGCGCCTTTTCGAGCGGGGTCCACGGGGAGCAGTTCTTC. The chain uses TRBV29-1 and TRBJ2-1; 7 nucleotides agree with TRBD2. This CDR3 region has 14 residues. Per the germline V gene, CDR1 is SQVTM and CDR2 is ANQGSEA. J gave up 10 bases and V 7 bases, and 16 bases lay outside the gene matches.

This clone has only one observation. The DNA for the CDR3 is TGTGCCAGCTACTGGACAGGGGAGTACGAGCAGTACTTC. This translates into CASYWTGEYEQYF. The chain couples TRBV2 to TRBJ2-7; 9 nucleotides agree with TRBD1. The CDR3 sequence is 13 residues long. V lost 8 bases to trimming and J lost 4 bases; unmatched junction nucleotides: 6. CDR1 and CDR2 from the germline V gene are SNHLY and FYNNEI.

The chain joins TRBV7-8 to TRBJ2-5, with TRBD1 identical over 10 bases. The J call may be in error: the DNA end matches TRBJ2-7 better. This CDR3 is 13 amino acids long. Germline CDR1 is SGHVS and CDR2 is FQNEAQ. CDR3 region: CASSSGTGDEQYF. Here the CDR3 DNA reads TGTGCCAGCAGCTCAGGGACAGGGGACGAGCAGTACTTC.

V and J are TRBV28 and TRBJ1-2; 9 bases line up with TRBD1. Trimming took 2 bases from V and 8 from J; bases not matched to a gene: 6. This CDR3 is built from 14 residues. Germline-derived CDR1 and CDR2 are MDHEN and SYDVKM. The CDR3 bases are TGTGCCAGCAGTTTAGGACAGGGGAGGGGAGGCTACACCTTC. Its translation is CASSLGQGRGGYTF.

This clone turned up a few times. CDR3 bases: TGTGCCAGCAGTCCTGAGCGGGGGGGCGGGGAGACCCAGTACTTC. Its protein product is CASSPERGGGETQYF. The gene calls are TRBV28 and TRBJ2-5, with 10 bases matching TRBD2. The CDR3 is 15 amino acids. Germline values: CDR1 MDHEN, CDR2 SYDVKM. The junction had 8 bases not matched to a gene; V was cut back by 5 bases and J by 5 bases.

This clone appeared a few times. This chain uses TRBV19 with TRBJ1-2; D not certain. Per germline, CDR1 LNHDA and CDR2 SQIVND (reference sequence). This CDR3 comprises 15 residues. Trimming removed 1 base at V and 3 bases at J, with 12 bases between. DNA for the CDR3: TGTGCCAGTAGTATAGCGGGGTTTGAGTACTATGGCTACACCTTC. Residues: CASSIAGFEYYGYTF.

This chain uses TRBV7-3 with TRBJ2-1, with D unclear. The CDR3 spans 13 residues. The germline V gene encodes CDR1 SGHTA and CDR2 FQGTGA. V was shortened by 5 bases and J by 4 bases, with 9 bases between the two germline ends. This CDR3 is CASSPYSYNEQFF. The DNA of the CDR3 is TGTGCCAGCAGCCCTTATTCTTACAATGAGCAGTTCTTC.

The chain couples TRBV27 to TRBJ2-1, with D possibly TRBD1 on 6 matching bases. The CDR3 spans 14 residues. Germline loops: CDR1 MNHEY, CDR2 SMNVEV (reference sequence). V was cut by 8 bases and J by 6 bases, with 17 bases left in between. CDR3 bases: TGTGCCAGCGGAAGGGGGATTCTTGTCAATGAGCAGTTCTTC. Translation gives CASGRGILVNEQFF.

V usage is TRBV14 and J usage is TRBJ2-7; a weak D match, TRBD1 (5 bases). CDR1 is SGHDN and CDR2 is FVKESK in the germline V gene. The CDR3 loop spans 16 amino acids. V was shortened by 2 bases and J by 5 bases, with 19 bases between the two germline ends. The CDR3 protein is CASSQSSASPRDEQYF. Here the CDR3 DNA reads TGTGCCAGCAGCCAAAGTTCCGCATCGCCCAGGGACGAGCAGTACTTC.

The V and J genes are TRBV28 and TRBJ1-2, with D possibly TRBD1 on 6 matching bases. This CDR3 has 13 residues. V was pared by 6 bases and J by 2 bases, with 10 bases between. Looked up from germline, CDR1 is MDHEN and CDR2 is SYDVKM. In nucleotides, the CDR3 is TGTGCCAGCAGGGGTCAGGGGAACTATGGCTACACCTTC. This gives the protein CASRGQGNYGYTF.

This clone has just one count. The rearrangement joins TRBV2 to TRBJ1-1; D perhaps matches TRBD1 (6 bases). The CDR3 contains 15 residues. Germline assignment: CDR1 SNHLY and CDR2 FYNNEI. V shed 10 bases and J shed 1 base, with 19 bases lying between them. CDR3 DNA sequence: TGTGCCAACTTTTTCCGGACAGATAAGAACACTGAAGCTTTCTTT. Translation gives CANFFRTDKNTEAFF.